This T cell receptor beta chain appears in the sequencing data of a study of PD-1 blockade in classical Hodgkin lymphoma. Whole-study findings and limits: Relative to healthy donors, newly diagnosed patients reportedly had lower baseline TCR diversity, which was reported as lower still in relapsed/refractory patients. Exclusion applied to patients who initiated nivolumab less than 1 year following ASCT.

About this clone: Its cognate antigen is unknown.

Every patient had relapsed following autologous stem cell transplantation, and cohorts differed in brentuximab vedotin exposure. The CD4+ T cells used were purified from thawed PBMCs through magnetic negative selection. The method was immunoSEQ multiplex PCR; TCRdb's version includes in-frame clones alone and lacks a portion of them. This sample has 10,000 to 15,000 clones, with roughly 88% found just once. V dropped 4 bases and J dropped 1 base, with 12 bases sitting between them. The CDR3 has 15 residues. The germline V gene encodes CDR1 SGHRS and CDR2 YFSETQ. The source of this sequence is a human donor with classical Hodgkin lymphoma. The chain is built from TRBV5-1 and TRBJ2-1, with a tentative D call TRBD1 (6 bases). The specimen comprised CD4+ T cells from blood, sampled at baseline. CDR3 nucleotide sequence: TGCGCCAGCAGCATGGACAGCCCATCCTACAATGAGCAGTTCTTC. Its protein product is CASSMDSPSYNEQFF.